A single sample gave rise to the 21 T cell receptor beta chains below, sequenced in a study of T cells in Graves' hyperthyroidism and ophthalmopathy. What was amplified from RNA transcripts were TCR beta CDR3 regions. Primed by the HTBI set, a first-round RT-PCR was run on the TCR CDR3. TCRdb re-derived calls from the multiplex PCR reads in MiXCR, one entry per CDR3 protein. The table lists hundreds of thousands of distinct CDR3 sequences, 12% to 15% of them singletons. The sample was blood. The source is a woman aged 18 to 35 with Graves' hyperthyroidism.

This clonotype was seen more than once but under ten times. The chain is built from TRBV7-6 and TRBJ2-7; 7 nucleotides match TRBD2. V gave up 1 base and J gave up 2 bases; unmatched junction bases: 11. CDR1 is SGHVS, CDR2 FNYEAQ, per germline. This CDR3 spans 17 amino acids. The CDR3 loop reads CASSLGGGDSITYEQYF. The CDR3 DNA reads TGTGCCAGCAGCTTAGGGGGGGGGGACTCGATAACCTACGAGCAGTACTTC.

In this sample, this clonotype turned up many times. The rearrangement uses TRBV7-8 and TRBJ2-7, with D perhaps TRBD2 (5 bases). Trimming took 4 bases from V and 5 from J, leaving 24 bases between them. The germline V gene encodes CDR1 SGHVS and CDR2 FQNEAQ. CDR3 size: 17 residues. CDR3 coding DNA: TGTGCCAGCAGCTCCCAATCAAAAGGGCGGACGAGGGACGAGCAGTACTTC. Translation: CASSSQSKGRTRDEQYF.

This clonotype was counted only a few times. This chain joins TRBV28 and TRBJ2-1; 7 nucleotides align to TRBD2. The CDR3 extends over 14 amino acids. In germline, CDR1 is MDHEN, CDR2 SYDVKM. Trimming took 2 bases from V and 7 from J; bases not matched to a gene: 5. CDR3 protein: CASSLASGNNEQFF. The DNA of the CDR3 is TGTGCCAGCAGTTTAGCTAGCGGAAATAATGAGCAGTTCTTC.

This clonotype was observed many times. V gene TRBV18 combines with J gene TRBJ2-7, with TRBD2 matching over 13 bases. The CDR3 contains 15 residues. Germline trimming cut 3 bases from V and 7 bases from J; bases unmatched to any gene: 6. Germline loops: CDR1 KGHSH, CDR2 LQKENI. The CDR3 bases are TGTGCCAGCTCACCGGGGACTAGCGGGGAAGTGGAGCAGTACTTC. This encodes CASSPGTSGEVEQYF. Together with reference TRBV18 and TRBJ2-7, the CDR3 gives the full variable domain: NAGVMQNPRHLVRRRGQEARLRCSPMKGHSHVYWYRQLPEEGLKFMVYLQKENIIDESGMPKERFSAEFPKEGPSILRIQQVVRGDSAAYFCASSPGTSGEVEQYFGPGTRLTVT.

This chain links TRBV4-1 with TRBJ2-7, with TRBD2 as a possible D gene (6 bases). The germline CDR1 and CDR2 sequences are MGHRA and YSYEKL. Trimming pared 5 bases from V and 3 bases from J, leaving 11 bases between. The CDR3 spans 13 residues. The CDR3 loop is CASSGIGGYEQYF. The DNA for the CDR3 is TGCGCCAGCAGCGGAATCGGGGGCTACGAGCAGTACTTC.

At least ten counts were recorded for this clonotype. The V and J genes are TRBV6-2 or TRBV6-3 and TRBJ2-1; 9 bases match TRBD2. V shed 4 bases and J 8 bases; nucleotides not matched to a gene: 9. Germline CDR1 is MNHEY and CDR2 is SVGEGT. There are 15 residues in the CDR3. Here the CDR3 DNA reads TGTGCCAGCAGTTTAGGACTAGCGCTCGGCGATGAGCAGTTCTTC. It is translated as CASSLGLALGDEQFF.

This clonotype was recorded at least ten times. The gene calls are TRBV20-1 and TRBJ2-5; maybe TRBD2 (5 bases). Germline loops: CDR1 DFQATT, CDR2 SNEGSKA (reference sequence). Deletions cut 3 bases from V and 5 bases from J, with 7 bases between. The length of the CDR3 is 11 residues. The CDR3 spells CSASGVETQYF. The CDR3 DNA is TGCAGTGCTAGCGGGGTTGAGACCCAGTACTTC.

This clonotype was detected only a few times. The CDR3 sequence is CAWSIGNIAKNIQYF. In DNA, the CDR3 is TGTGCCTGGAGTATAGGGAATATAGCCAAAAACATTCAGTACTTC. The V call is TRBV30, the J call TRBJ2-4; D unclear. The CDR3 runs to 15 residues. CDR1 is GTSNPN and CDR2 is SVGIG in the germline V gene (reference sequence). The V gene lost 2 bases and the J gene lost 0 bases, with 11 bases spanning the gap. Supplemented by reference TRBV30 and TRBJ2-4, the full variable domain reads SQTIHQWPATLVQPVGSPLSLECTVEGTSNPNLYWYRQAAGRGLQLLFYSVGIGQISSEVPQNLSASRPQDRQFILSSKKLLLSDSGFYLCAWSIGNIAKNIQYFGAGTRLSVL.

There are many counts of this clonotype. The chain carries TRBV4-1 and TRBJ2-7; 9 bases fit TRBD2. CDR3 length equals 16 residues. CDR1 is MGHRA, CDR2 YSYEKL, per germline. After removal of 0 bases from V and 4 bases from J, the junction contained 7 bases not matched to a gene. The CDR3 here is CASSQDPSSGNYEQYF. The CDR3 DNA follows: TGCGCCAGCAGCCAAGATCCATCTAGCGGGAATTACGAGCAGTACTTC.

CDR3 DNA sequence: TGCGCCAGCAGATCGGGTGCGAACACTGAAGCTTTCTTT. Its translation: CASRSGANTEAFF. The V and J genes are TRBV10-1 and TRBJ1-1; no firm D call. Germline CDR1 and CDR2: WNHNN and SYGVQD (reference sequence). The CDR3 consists of 13 residues. The germline V and J ends were trimmed by 6 bases and 1 base, with 9 bases remaining between them.

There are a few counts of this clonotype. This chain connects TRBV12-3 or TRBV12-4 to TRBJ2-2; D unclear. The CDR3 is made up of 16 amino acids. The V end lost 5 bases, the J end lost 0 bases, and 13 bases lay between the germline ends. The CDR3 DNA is TGTGCCAGCAGTCCGAGACTGGGTACGAACACCGGGGAGCTGTTTTTT. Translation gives CASSPRLGTNTGELFF.

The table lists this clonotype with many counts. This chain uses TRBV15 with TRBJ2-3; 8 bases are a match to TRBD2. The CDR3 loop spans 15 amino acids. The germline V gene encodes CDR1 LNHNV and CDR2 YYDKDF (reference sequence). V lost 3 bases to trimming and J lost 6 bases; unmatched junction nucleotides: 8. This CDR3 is CATSRTGGALDTQYF. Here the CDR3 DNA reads TGTGCCACCAGCAGGACGGGGGGGGCCCTGGATACGCAGTATTTT. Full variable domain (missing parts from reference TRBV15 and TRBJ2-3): DAMVIQNPRYQVTQFGKPVTLSCSQTLNHNVMYWYQQKSSQAPKLLFHYYDKDFNNEADTPDNFQSRRPNTSFCFLDIRSPGLGDTAMYLCATSRTGGALDTQYFGPGTRLTVL.

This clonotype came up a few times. CDR3 DNA sequence: TGTGCCAGCAGCTTACCTCTAGTCAATGAGCAGTTCTTC. This encodes CASSLPLVNEQFF. V usage is TRBV7-9 and J usage is TRBJ2-1; unclear D gene. The V and J ends lost 2 bases and 6 bases respectively, with 8 bases between them. CDR3 length: 13 residues. Germline V gene sequence: CDR1 SEHNR, CDR2 FQNEAQ (reference sequence).

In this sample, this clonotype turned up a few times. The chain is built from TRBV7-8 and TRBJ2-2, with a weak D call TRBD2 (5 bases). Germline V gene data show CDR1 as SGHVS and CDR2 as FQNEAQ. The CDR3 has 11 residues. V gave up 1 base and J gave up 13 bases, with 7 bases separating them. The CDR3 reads CASSLDEGLFF. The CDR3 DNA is TGTGCCAGCAGCTTAGATGAGGGGCTGTTTTTT.

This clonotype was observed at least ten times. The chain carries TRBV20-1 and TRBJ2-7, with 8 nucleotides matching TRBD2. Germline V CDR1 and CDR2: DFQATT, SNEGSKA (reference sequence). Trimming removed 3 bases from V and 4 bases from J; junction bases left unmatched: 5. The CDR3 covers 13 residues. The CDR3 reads CSAREGLVYEQYF. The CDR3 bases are TGCAGTGCTAGGGAGGGACTAGTTTACGAGCAGTACTTC.

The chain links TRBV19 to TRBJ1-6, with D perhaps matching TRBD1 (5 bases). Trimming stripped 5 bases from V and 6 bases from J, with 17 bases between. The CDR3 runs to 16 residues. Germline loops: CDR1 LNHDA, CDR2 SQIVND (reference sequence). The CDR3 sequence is CASSSYLQGSNSPLHF. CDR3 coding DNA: TGTGCCAGTAGTTCCTACCTCCAGGGCTCTAATTCACCCCTCCACTTT.

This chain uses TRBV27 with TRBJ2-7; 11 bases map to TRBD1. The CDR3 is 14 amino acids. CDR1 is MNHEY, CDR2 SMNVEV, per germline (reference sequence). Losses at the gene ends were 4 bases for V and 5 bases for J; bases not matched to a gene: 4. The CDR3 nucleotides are TGTGCCAGCAGTTCCCGGGGACAGGGGGACGAGCAGTACTTC. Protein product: CASSSRGQGDEQYF.

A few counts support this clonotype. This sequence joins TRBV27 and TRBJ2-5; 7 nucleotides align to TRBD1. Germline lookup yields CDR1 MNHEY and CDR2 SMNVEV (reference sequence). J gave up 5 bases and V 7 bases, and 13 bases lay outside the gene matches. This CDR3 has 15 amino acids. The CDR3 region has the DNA TGTGCCAGCACCCTTCCCGGGACAGAGGTCGAGACCCAGTACTTC. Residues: CASTLPGTEVETQYF.

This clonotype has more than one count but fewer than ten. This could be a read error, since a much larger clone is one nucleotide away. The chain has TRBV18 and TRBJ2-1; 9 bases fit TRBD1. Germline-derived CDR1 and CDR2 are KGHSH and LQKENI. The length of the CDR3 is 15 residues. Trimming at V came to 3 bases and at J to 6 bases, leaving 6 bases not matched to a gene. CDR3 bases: TGTGCCAGCTCACCGCGGGACAGGGCCTTCAATGAGCAGTTCTTC. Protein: CASSPRDRAFNEQFF. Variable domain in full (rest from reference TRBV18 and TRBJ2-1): NAGVMQNPRHLVRRRGQEARLRCSPMKGHSHVYWYRQLPEEGLKFMVYLQKENIIDESGMPKERFSAEFPKEGPSILRIQQVVRGDSAAYFCASSPRDRAFNEQFFGPGTRLTVL.

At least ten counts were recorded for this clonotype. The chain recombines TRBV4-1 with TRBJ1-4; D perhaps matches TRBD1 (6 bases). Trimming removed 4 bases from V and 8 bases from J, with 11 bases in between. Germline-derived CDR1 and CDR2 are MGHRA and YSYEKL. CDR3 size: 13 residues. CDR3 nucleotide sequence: TGCGCCAGCAGCCGCGGGACACGGGAAAAACTGTTTTTT. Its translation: CASSRGTREKLFF.

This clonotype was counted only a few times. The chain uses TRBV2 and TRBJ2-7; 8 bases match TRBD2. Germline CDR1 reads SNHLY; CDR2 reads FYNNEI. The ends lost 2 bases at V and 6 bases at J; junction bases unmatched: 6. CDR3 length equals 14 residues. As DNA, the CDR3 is TGTGCCAGCAGTGAACCGGGAGGGCTCGTCGAGCAGTACTTC. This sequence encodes CASSEPGGLVEQYF.